A single T cell receptor beta chain is shown here with its context. Authors' analysis steps: Quantification of nucleated cells was approximated via reference gene primer amplification. Generated by immunoSEQ multiplex PCR, the TCRdb table keeps only in-frame clones and is missing some. The V and J calls and clone size come from that table; D and trimming were worked out from the DNA. The sample includes about 35,000 clones, more than 75% of them seen just once. The source of the sample is a study of blood T cell repertoires in COVID-19. Whole-study context: COVID-19 samples collected from the United States, Italy and Spain covered acute and convalescent phases. Sources were T cells, B-cell-depleted T cells, or PBMCs; the material itself was cDNA or gDNA.

The CDR3 consists of 16 residues. Trimming took off 7 bases at V and 2 bases at J, with 17 bases between the two ends. Germline V gives CDR1 SNHLY, CDR2 FYNNEI. The clonotype comes from a man older than 75 with active or convalescent COVID-19. The source material was peripheral blood. The rearrangement links TRBV2 to TRBJ2-2, with D perhaps matching TRBD1 (6 bases). The CDR3 DNA reads TGTGCCAGCACTCAGGACAGTCCTTCCAACACCGGGGAGCTGTTTTTT. Translating gives CASTQDSPSNTGELFF.